This T cell receptor beta chain was retrieved from a study of somatic mutations in cytotoxic T cells in rheumatoid arthritis. Overall study: No treatment had yet been given when patient blood (less than 33 ml EDTA) was drawn, right after diagnosis. Study-wide findings and caveats: TRBV07 showed slight underrepresentation in rheumatoid arthritis patients, unadjusted for multiple comparisons. In rheumatoid arthritis patients, unlike healthy controls, CD8+ clonality rose with age. Each of about an eighth of the roughly 60 patients had a largest CD8+ clone that made up more than 20% of CD8+ cells.

Germline assignment: CDR1 MNHEY and CDR2 SMNVEV (reference sequence). This CDR3 is 15 amino acids long. Trimming removed 5 bases from V and 8 bases from J, with 19 bases in between. In the case of this clone: The antigen is unknown.

Measured with immunoSEQ multiplex PCR; TCRdb has only the in-frame clones, and not every one. This sample yields under 20,000 clones, of which 80% are seen a single time; 10% belongs to the top ten. This receptor was obtained from an adult with rheumatoid arthritis. The chain combines TRBV27 with TRBJ1-5; no clear D. The sequencing sample was made of CD8+ T cells sorted from blood. CDR3 residues: CASSKIRPLGEPQHF. The CDR3 region has the DNA TGTGCCAGCAGTAAAATCAGACCGCTCGGGGAGCCCCAGCATTTT.